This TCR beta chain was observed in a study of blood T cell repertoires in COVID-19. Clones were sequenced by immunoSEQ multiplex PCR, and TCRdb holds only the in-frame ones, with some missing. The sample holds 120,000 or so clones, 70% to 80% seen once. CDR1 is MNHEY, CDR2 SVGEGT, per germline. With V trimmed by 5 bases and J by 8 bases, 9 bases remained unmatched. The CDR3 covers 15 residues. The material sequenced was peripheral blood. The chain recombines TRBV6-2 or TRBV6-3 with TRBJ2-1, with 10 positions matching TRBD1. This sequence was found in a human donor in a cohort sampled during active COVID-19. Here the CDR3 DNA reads TGTGCCAGCAGTAGGACAGGGGGTCAACATTATGAGCAGTTCTTC. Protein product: CASSRTGGQHYEQFF.